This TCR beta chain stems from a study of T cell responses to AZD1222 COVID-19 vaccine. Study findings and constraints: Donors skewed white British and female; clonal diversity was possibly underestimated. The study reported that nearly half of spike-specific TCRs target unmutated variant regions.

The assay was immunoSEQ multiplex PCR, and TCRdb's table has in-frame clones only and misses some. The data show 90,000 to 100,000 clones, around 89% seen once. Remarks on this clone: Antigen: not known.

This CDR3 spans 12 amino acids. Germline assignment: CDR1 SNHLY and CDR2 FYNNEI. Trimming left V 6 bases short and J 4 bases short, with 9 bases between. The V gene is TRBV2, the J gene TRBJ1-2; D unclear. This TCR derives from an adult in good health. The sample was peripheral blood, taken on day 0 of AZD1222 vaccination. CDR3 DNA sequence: TGTGCCAGCAGCAGTAACAGCTATGGCTACACCTTC. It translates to CASSSNSYGYTF.